A selection of T cell receptor beta chains follows, all from one sample in a study of technical replicates of blood from a handful of donors. Method: immunoSEQ multiplex PCR; TCRdb's copy keeps in-frame clones and lacks some. This sample has roughly 72,000 clones, with roughly 94% found just once. Material for sequencing was T cells isolated from PBMCs. These receptor sequences come from a human donor in good health. Both conserved end residues are part of each CDR3. The D gene is left open where the match is weak. Clone size is stated in some rows and not others, as once, few, many or a class when expanded.

TRBJ1-2 | TRBV10-1 | . | . | CASRQGCGYTF | TGCGCCAGCAGGCAGGGGTGTGGCTACACCTTC
TRBJ1-5 | TRBV13 | . | . | CASSTGGQGLRPQHF | TGTGCCAGCAGCACCGGTGGGCAGGGCCTCCGGCCCCAGCATTTT
TRBJ1-5 | TRBV19 | . | TRBD1 | CASSVGQGGKYSNQPQHF | TGTGCCAGTAGTGTCGGACAGGGAGGGAAATATAGCAATCAGCCCCAGCATTTT
TRBJ1-2 | TRBV7-9 | . | TRBD1 | CASSLQGTVYGYTF | TGTGCCAGCAGCTTACAGGGGACAGTATATGGCTACACCTTC
TRBJ2-1 | TRBV5-1 | . | TRBD2 | CASRSASGIYNEQFF | TGCGCCAGCAGATCAGCTAGCGGGATATACAATGAGCAGTTCTTC
TRBJ2-2 | TRBV2 | . | . | CASSLSRGDGELFF | TGTGCCAGCAGTCTAAGTCGGGGTGACGGGGAGCTGTTTTTT
TRBJ1-1 | TRBV25-1 | . | . | CASRVMSGVGKAFF | TGTGCCAGCAGAGTCATGTCAGGGGTAGGGAAAGCTTTCTTT
TRBJ2-7 | TRBV25-1 | . | . | CASSESMTGEQYF | TGTGCCAGCAGTGAATCGATGACGGGGGAGCAGTACTTC
TRBJ2-7 | TRBV28 | . | TRBD2 | CASSSSGVSYEQYF | TGTGCCAGCAGTTCTAGCGGGGTATCCTACGAGCAGTACTTC
TRBJ2-2 | TRBV7-9 | . | TRBD1 | CASSLVGTVDTGELFF | TGTGCCAGCAGCTTAGTTGGGACAGTAGACACCGGGGAGCTGTTTTTT
TRBJ2-1 | TRBV11-3 | once | . | CASSLGRGEQFF | TGTGCCAGCAGCTTAGGCAGGGGTGAGCAGTTCTTC
TRBJ2-1 | TRBV29-1 | . | TRBD1 | CSVAGGTGGNEQFF | TGCAGCGTTGCCGGAGGGACAGGCGGCAATGAGCAGTTCTTC
TRBJ2-5 | TRBV7-8 | . | . | CASRGQPKTQYF | TGTGCCAGCAGGGGGCAGCCCAAGACCCAGTACTTC
TRBJ2-2 | TRBV30 | once | . | CAWLSARAFGELFF | TGTGCCTGGTTATCCGCCAGGGCGTTCGGGGAGCTGTTTTTT
TRBJ2-1 | TRBV11-2 | . | . | CASSLVVGGEQFF | TGTGCCAGCAGCTTAGTGGTTGGGGGCGAGCAGTTCTTC
TRBJ1-1 | TRBV5-4 | . | TRBD1 | CASSLGAGGAFF | TGTGCCAGCAGCTTAGGTGCAGGGGGTGCTTTCTTT
TRBJ1-3 | TRBV6-5 | . | . | CASSYSGRTGNTIYF | TGTGCCAGCAGTTATTCGGGGAGGACTGGAAACACCATATATTTT
TRBJ2-1 | TRBV6-5 | . | TRBD2 | CASSTGTSVYNEQFF | TGTGCCAGCAGCACCGGGACTAGCGTTTACAATGAGCAGTTCTTC
TRBJ2-7 | TRBV28 | . | . | CASSLTGDREQYF | TGTGCCAGCAGTTTAACCGGGGATCGCGAGCAGTACTTC
TRBJ2-7 | TRBV4-3 | . | . | CASSQDLGLAAYEQYF | TGCGCCAGCAGCCAAGATCTCGGACTCGCAGCTTACGAGCAGTACTTC
TRBJ2-1 | TRBV5-1 | . | . | CASSLSMGSSYNEQFF | TGCGCCAGCAGCTTGTCTATGGGGAGCTCCTACAATGAGCAGTTCTTC
TRBJ1-3 | TRBV5-1 | . | . | CASSLAGIGNTIYF | TGCGCCAGCAGCTTGGCGGGGATTGGAAACACCATATATTTT
TRBJ2-2 | TRBV30 | once | TRBD2 | CALGRLAGGSNTGELFF | TGTGCCTTAGGCAGACTAGCGGGAGGCTCGAACACCGGGGAGCTGTTTTTT
TRBJ1-1 | TRBV7-2 | . | . | CASSLNPGQNTEAFF | TGTGCCAGCAGCTTGAATCCGGGACAGAACACTGAAGCTTTCTTT
TRBJ2-7 | TRBV27 | once | TRBD2 | CASGLIAGGFYEQYF | TGTGCCAGCGGCCTCATAGCGGGAGGGTTTTACGAGCAGTACTTC
TRBJ2-2 | TRBV2 | . | TRBD1 | CASRQGGGELFF | TGTGCCAGCAGACAGGGGGGCGGGGAGCTGTTTTTT
TRBJ1-1 | TRBV7-9 | . | . | CASSSAGGSTEAFF | TGTGCCAGCAGCTCGGCGGGGGGTTCAACTGAAGCTTTCTTT
TRBJ1-2 | TRBV6-6 | . | . | CASSYSTYGNYGYTF | TGTGCCAGCAGTTACTCGACTTACGGCAACTATGGCTACACCTTC
TRBJ2-1 | TRBV4-3 | . | TRBD1 | CASSSMQGASNEQFF | TGCGCCAGCAGCAGCATGCAGGGGGCTAGCAATGAGCAGTTCTTC
TRBJ1-4 | TRBV9 | . | . | CASSVGQTTNEKLFF | TGTGCCAGCAGCGTAGGACAGACAACTAATGAAAAACTGTTTTTT
TRBJ2-2 | TRBV7-9 | . | TRBD1 | CASSPYLTGWTGELFF | TGTGCCAGCAGCCCCTACTTGACAGGGTGGACCGGGGAGCTGTTTTTT
TRBJ2-7 | TRBV6-5 | . | . | CASSFPPGQRGAEQYF | TGTGCCAGCAGTTTCCCCCCGGGACAGCGCGGGGCCGAGCAGTACTTC
TRBJ2-7 | TRBV5-5 | . | TRBD2 | CASSLVLAGEYEQYF | TGTGCCAGCAGCTTGGTTCTAGCGGGAGAGTACGAGCAGTACTTC
TRBJ2-7 | TRBV7-9 | . | . | CASSNTDRTYEQYF | TGTGCCAGCAGTAATACCGACAGGACCTACGAGCAGTACTTC
TRBJ1-1 | TRBV27 | . | TRBD1 | CASSKDRGRSTEAFF | TGTGCCAGCAGTAAAGACAGGGGACGGAGCACTGAAGCTTTCTTT
TRBJ1-1 | TRBV29-1 | . | . | CSVEAGVNTEAFF | TGCAGCGTTGAAGCAGGGGTGAACACTGAAGCTTTCTTT
TRBJ2-1 | TRBV2 | . | TRBD1 | CASSRDRGFQQFF | TGTGCCAGCAGTCGGGACAGGGGTTTCCAGCAGTTCTTC
TRBJ2-7 | TRBV7-3 | . | TRBD2 | CASSPSGPPYEQYF | TGTGCCAGCAGCCCTAGCGGCCCCCCCTACGAGCAGTACTTC
TRBJ2-3 | TRBV7-2 | . | TRBD1 | CASSAQTGLSTDTQYF | TGTGCCAGCAGCGCTCAGACAGGGCTTAGCACAGATACGCAGTATTTT
TRBJ2-1 | TRBV25-1 | . | . | CASSEASPLPSDEQFF | TGTGCCAGCAGTGAAGCTAGCCCGTTACCAAGCGATGAGCAGTTCTTC
TRBJ1-1 | TRBV15 | . | . | CATSVGGNTEAFF | TGTGCCACCAGCGTGGGGGGGAACACTGAAGCTTTCTTT
TRBJ2-3 | TRBV28 | . | . | CASSPSGSGYTDTQYF | TGTGCCAGCAGCCCCTCGGGGAGCGGGTACACAGATACGCAGTATTTT
TRBJ2-7 | TRBV6-1 | . | . | CASSEGWQNLMYEQYF | TGTGCCAGCAGTGAAGGTTGGCAGAATTTAATGTACGAGCAGTACTTC
TRBJ1-2 | TRBV27 | . | . | CASRSLYREVIYGYTF | TGTGCCAGCAGATCTTTATACAGGGAAGTGATCTATGGCTACACCTTC
TRBJ2-1 | TRBV6-5 | . | TRBD2 | CASRSGLLSEQFF | TGTGCCAGCAGGTCGGGACTACTGAGTGAGCAGTTCTTC
TRBJ1-2 | TRBV10-3 | . | . | CAISQGLNYGYTF | TGTGCCATCAGTCAGGGGCTCAACTATGGCTACACCTTC
TRBJ2-7 | TRBV7-9 | . | TRBD1 | CASSFGTGHYEQYF | TGTGCCAGCTCCTTCGGGACAGGGCATTACGAGCAGTACTTC
TRBJ2-7 | TRBV5-4 | once | TRBD2 | CAIHPLGREKRAYEQYF | TGTGCCATCCACCCCTTGGGGAGGGAGAAGAGAGCCTACGAGCAGTACTTC
TRBJ1-4 | TRBV7-2 | . | . | CASSLGEREVGLINEKLFF | TGTGCCAGCAGCTTAGGGGAGAGAGAGGTGGGGTTGATTAATGAAAAACTGTTTTTT
TRBJ1-4 | TRBV19 | few | . | CASSNTATNEKLFF | TGTGCCAGTAGTAATACGGCAACTAATGAAAAACTGTTTTTT
TRBJ1-1 | TRBV5-1 | . | . | CASSFWTENTEAFF | TGCGCCAGCAGCTTCTGGACAGAGAACACTGAAGCTTTCTTT
TRBJ2-1 | TRBV4-3 | . | TRBD2 | CASSQLFSGRIDNEQFF | TGCGCCAGCAGCCAACTCTTTAGCGGGAGAATCGACAATGAGCAGTTCTTC
TRBJ2-7 | TRBV30 | once | . | CAWSRLVSYEQYF | TGTGCCTGGTCAAGACTAGTCTCCTACGAGCAGTACTTC
TRBJ1-5 | TRBV27 | . | . | CASSFNGGQKSPFLNSNQPQHF | TGTGCCAGCAGTTTTAATGGTGGACAGAAAAGTCCTTTTCTTAATAGCAATCAGCCCCAGCATTTT
TRBJ2-7 | TRBV6-5 | . | TRBD2 | CASVRTSGEYEQYF | TGTGCCAGCGTCAGGACTAGCGGGGAATACGAGCAGTACTTC
TRBJ2-7 | TRBV29-1 | . | . | CSVESTGGGQYF | TGCAGCGTTGAAAGTACAGGGGGGGGGCAGTACTTC
TRBJ2-2 | TRBV1 | . | . | CTSSQVVRQGDTGELFF | TGCACCAGCAGCCAAGTCGTGAGACAGGGGGACACCGGGGAGCTGTTTTTT